The T cell receptor (beta chain) under discussion was sequenced for a study of T cells of healthy individuals (dated by TCRdb to about 2018). CDR1 and CDR2 are drawn from the germline V gene: SGHRS, YFSETQ. The junction shows trimming of 3 bases on V and 3 bases on J, and the gene matches do not reach 3 bases of it. The CDR3 holds 15 amino acids from the cysteine to the phenylalanine. Just CDR3 DNA is preserved here, 45 bases in frame from base 1. Libraries were made using 5' RACE. For sequencing, an Illumina MiSeq was employed. Clones were called with MiXCR by TCRdb after fastp trimmed the public reads at Q25, and only in-frame beta chains were retained. Identical CDR3 proteins give one entry, which carries the most common genes and DNA. The sample table lists 40,000 to 65,000 distinct CDR3 sequences, roughly 14% of them with a count of one. The ten largest clonotypes hold approximately 16% of the sample.

This clonotype occurred a few times. Which antigen it targets is not known. Per-nucleotide qualities are absent, and no much larger clonotype sits a single base away. This TCR was sampled from a human donor in good health. The chain was built from TRBV5-1 and TRBJ2-2; 9 bases in the middle match TRBD1. CDR3 sequence: CASSSQGADTGELFF. In nucleotide form, the sequence is TGCGCCAGCAGCTCACAGGGGGCCGACACCGGGGAGCTGTTTTTT.